This T cell receptor (beta chain) was sequenced during a study of blood T cell repertoires in COVID-19. As for the study in general: Some COVID-19 samples were acute and others convalescent; all came from the United States, Italy and Spain. In each case, the material was cDNA or gDNA derived from T cells, B-cell-depleted T cells, or PBMCs.

CDR3 length equals 15 residues. Trimming shortened V by 4 bases and J by 7 bases, and 14 bases separated the two germline ends. The germline V gene encodes CDR1 SGHVS and CDR2 FNYEAQ. Per the original methods: Scientists estimated how many nucleated cells there were by amplifying reference gene primers. Some clones are missing from TCRdb's copy, which holds only in-frame ones; the method was immunoSEQ multiplex PCR. V, J and clone size reflect that table, while D and trimming were determined from the DNA. In the table there are approximately 200,000 clones, 85% to 90% of which are singletons. This sequence joins TRBV7-6 and TRBJ1-6, with D possibly being TRBD1 (6 bases). The source of this sequence is a middle-aged man with acute or convalescent COVID-19. The sequenced material came from peripheral blood. For the CDR3, the DNA is TGTGCCAGCAGCTATAGACAGGAGGCCAATTCACCCCTCCACTTT. This codes for CASSYRQEANSPLHF.